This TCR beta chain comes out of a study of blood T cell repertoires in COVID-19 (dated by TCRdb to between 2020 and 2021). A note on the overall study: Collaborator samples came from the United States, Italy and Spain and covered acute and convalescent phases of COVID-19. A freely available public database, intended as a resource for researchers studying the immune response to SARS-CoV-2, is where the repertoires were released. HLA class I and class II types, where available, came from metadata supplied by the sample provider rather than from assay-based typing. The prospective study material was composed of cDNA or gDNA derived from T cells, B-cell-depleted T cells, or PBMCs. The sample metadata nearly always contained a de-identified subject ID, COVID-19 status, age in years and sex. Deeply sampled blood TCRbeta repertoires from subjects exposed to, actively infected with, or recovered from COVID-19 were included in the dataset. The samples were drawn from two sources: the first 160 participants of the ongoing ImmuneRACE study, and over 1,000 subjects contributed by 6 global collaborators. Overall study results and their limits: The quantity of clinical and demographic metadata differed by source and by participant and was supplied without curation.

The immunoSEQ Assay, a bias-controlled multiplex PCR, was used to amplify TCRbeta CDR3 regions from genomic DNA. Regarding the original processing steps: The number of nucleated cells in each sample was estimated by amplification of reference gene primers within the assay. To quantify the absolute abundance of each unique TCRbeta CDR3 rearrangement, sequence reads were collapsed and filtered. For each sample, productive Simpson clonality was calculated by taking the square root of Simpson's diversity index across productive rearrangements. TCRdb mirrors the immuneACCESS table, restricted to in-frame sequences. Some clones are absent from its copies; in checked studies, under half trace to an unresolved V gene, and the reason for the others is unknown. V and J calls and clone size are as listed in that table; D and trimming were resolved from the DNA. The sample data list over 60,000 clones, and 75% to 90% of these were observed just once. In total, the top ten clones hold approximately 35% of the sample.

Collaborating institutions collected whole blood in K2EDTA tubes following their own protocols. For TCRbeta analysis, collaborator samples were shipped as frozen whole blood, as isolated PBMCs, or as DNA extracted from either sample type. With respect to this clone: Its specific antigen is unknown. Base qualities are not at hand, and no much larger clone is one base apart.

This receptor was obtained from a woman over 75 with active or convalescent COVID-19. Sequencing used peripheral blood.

The base sequence is TGTGCCAGTAAAAGGTCCGGACAGGGGGGAGATACGCAGTATTTT. This codes for CASKRSGQGGDTQYF. The chain uses TRBV19 and TRBJ2-3; 10 nucleotides in the junction match TRBD1. For CDR1 and CDR2, the germline V gene (reference sequence) lists LNHDA and SQIVND. The germline V and J ends show losses of 7 bases and 5 bases respectively, and no gene match explains 9 bases of the junction. Inclusive of the bounding cysteine and phenylalanine, the CDR3 is 15 residues long. The CDR3 DNA has 45 bases and is translated from base 1.